The 14 T cell receptor beta chains listed next were all sequenced from one sample in a study of blood T cell repertoires in COVID-19 (TCRdb year 2020). Libraries came from the immunoSEQ multiplex PCR assay. TCRdb limited this immuneACCESS table to in-frame rearrangements with V and J called. A share of clones is missing; checked studies link under half to unresolved V genes, and the rest is unexplained. The sample table holds 150,000 to 200,000 clones, of which around 89% were seen once. Of the sample, 3.5% to 4.5% is held by the ten largest clones. The sequencing input was peripheral blood. Receptor source: a human donor in a cohort sampled during active COVID-19.

This clone was picked up one time. The chain carries TRBV29-1 and TRBJ2-7; 14 nucleotides align to TRBD2. Trimming removed 4 bases from V and 6 bases from J; junction bases left unmatched: 5. The CDR3 spans 14 residues. CDR1 and CDR2 (germline): SQVTM, ANQGSEA. The CDR3 is CSVGLAGGPFEQYF. CDR3 sequence (DNA): TGCAGCGTTGGACTAGCGGGAGGGCCATTCGAGCAGTACTTC.

This chain's CDR3 is CASSGGRGVLETQYF. The CDR3 coding sequence is TGTGCCAGCAGTGGTGGGCGGGGGGTTCTGGAGACCCAGTACTTC. The gene calls are TRBV2 and TRBJ2-5; TRBD2 matches at 8 bases. From germline, CDR1 is SNHLY and CDR2 FYNNEI. This CDR3 region has 15 residues. The J segment lost 5 bases and the V segment lost 4 bases, leaving 9 bases of the junction unmatched.

The table lists this clone with a count of one. The gene calls are TRBV5-4 and TRBJ2-4; no reliable D call. The germline V gene has CDR1 SGHNT and CDR2 YYREEE (reference sequence). Trimming took 4 bases from V and 1 from J, leaving 9 bases between them. The CDR3 runs to 14 residues. CDR3 sequence reads: CASSPSEAKNIQYF. DNA of the CDR3: TGTGCCAGCAGCCCGTCGGAGGCCAAAAACATTCAGTACTTC.

CDR3 residues: CASAGAGVGWGEQYF. The CDR3 nucleotides are TGTGCCAGCGCTGGAGCGGGAGTAGGATGGGGCGAGCAGTACTTC. This chain uses TRBV28 with TRBJ2-7; 8 bases agree with TRBD2. This CDR3 comprises 15 residues. The J segment lost 6 bases and the V segment lost 8 bases, leaving 15 bases of the junction unmatched. Germline CDR1 is MDHEN and CDR2 is SYDVKM.

The CDR3 DNA reads TGTGCCAGCAGTACCCGGACAGGGCACGAGCAGTACTTC. Translating gives CASSTRTGHEQYF. The chain has TRBV6-6 and TRBJ2-7, with 8 bases fitting TRBD1. The ends lost 5 bases at V and 5 bases at J; junction bases unmatched: 5. The V gene's germline CDR1 is MNHNY and CDR2 SVGAGI (reference sequence). The CDR3 loop spans 13 amino acids.

The gene calls are TRBV5-8 and TRBJ2-2; D possibly corresponds to TRBD1 (5 bases). Germline-derived CDR1 and CDR2 are SGHTS and YDEGEE. This CDR3 spans 15 amino acids. The V end lost 5 bases, the J end lost 1 base, and 12 bases lay between the germline ends. The CDR3 bases are TGTGCCAGCAGTCAGCCAGGGAAGAACACCGGGGAGCTGTTTTTT. Amino acid sequence: CASSQPGKNTGELFF.

This clone appeared a few times. The chain couples TRBV5-1 to TRBJ2-2; D is undetermined. The germline V gene encodes CDR1 SGHRS and CDR2 YFSETQ. This CDR3 spans 16 amino acids. V lost 1 base and J 0 bases, leaving 10 bases between the germline ends. The CDR3 DNA reads TGCGCCAGCAGCTTGTTGTCTCAGGCGAACACCGGGGAGCTGTTTTTT. Residues: CASSLLSQANTGELFF.

This chain uses TRBV27 with TRBJ2-2, with 8 bases that match TRBD2. Germline V gives CDR1 MNHEY, CDR2 SMNVEV (reference sequence). This CDR3 has 16 residues. Germline trimming cut 2 bases from V and 7 bases from J; bases unmatched to any gene: 9. The CDR3 sequence: CASSLGIAGGHGELFF. The CDR3, as DNA: TGTGCCAGCAGTTTAGGGATTGCGGGAGGCCACGGGGAGCTGTTTTTT.

CDR3 protein: CASSSRTSGTGADEQFF. The DNA for the CDR3 is TGTGCCAGCAGCTCGCGTACCTCCGGGACAGGGGCGGATGAGCAGTTCTTC. This chain joins TRBV7-9 and TRBJ2-1, with TRBD1 identical over 10 bases. Germline V lookup: CDR1 SEHNR, CDR2 FQNEAQ (reference sequence). Trimming removed 4 bases from V and 8 bases from J; junction bases left unmatched: 14. The length of the CDR3 is 17 residues.

This chain links TRBV28 with TRBJ2-5, with 8 bases lining up with TRBD2. V lost 4 bases and J lost 1; bases outside the gene matches: 2. The CDR3 length is 14 residues. In germline, CDR1 is MDHEN, CDR2 SYDVKM. The chain's CDR3 is CASSSLAGQETQYF. In DNA, the CDR3 is TGTGCCAGCAGTTCGCTAGCGGGCCAAGAGACCCAGTACTTC. Full variable domain (remainder filled in from reference TRBV28 and TRBJ2-5): DVKVTQSSRYLVKRTGEKVFLECVQDMDHENMFWYRQDPGLGLRLIYFSYDVKMKEKGDIPEGYSVSREKKERFSLILESASTNQTSMYLCASSSLAGQETQYFGPGTRLLVL.

This clone has more than one count but fewer than ten. This sample includes further DNA sequences coding for the same CDR3. CDR3 sequence (DNA): TGTGCCAGCAGTTCAAGGACAGGGGGCGCGGGCGAGCAGTACTTC. It yields the protein CASSSRTGGAGEQYF. J is TRBJ2-7 and V is TRBV27; TRBD1 agrees at 11 bases. This CDR3 is 15 amino acids long. J was trimmed by 6 bases and V by 4 bases; bases with no gene match: 8. Germline values: CDR1 MNHEY, CDR2 SMNVEV (reference sequence).

The chain carries TRBV5-1 and TRBJ2-5, with D tentatively TRBD1 (6 bases). Germline V gene sequence: CDR1 SGHRS, CDR2 YFSETQ. The length of the CDR3 is 14 residues. With 0 bases removed from V and 7 bases from J, the gap between germline ends came to 13 bases. The CDR3 bases are TGCGCCAGCAGCTTGGTGGCAGGGGCAGTGACCCAGTACTTC. As protein: CASSLVAGAVTQYF.

V usage is TRBV11-2 and J usage is TRBJ2-1; 9 nucleotides match TRBD2. The ends lost 3 bases at V and 8 bases at J; junction bases unmatched: 5. Germline values: CDR1 SGHAT, CDR2 FQNNGV. This CDR3 has 14 residues. CDR3 DNA: TGTGCCAGCAGCTTTAGCGGGAGTTGGGATGAGCAGTTCTTC. It encodes CASSFSGSWDEQFF.

This sequence joins TRBV4-3 and TRBJ2-3, with 8 bases aligning to TRBD2. V shed 0 bases, J shed 1 base, and the junction held 6 bases outside the gene matches. CDR1 and CDR2 from the germline V gene are LGHNA and YSLEER. This CDR3 has 17 residues. CDR3: CASSQDVGRGGTDTQYF. CDR3 bases: TGCGCCAGCAGCCAAGATGTAGGGCGGGGGGGCACAGATACGCAGTATTTT.